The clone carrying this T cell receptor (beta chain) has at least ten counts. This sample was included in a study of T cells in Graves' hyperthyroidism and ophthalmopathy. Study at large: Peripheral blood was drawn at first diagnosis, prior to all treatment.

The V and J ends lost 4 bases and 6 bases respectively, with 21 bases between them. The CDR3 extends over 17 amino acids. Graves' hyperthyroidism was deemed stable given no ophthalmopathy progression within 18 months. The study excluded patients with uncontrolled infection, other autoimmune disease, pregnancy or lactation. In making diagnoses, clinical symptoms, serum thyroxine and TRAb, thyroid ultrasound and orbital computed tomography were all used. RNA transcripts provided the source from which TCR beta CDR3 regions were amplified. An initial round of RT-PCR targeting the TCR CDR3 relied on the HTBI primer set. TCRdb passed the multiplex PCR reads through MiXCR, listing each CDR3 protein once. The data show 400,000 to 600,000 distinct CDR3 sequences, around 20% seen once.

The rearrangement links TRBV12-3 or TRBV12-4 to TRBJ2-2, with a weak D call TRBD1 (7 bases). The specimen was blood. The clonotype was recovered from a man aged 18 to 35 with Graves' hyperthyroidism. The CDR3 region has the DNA TGTGCCAGCAGTTGGGGACAAATGGAGGGGGCTGCCGGGGAGCTGTTTTTT. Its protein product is CASSWGQMEGAAGELFF.